This passage covers 2 T cell receptor beta chains from one sample sequenced in a study of beta chain features in type 1 diabetes. Investigators reverse transcribed all isolated RNA, so they sequenced expressed TCRB transcripts. Assay: immunoSEQ multiplex PCR; the TCRdb copy retains only in-frame clones and omits some. The table records hundreds of thousands of clones, around 16% of them present only once. The sample taken for sequencing was naive CD4+ T cells from blood. All receptors derive from a man between 18 and 35 years old in good health.

This clone was seen a few times. The V and J genes are TRBV6-5 and TRBJ2-2; D remains ambiguous. The CDR3 consists of 16 residues. V was trimmed by 0 bases and J by 3 bases, leaving 11 bases between them. Germline V gene sequence: CDR1 MNHEY, CDR2 SVGAGI. CDR3 sequence: CASSYSGIRDTGELFF. CDR3 coding DNA: TGTGCCAGCAGTTACTCGGGTATCCGGGACACCGGGGAGCTGTTTTTT.

The chain couples TRBV7-8 to TRBJ1-2; no reliable D call. The CDR3 consists of 14 residues. The germline CDR1 and CDR2 sequences are SGHVS and FQNEAQ. V shed 4 bases and J shed 4 bases, with 13 bases lying between them. The CDR3 sequence is CASSSGLVLYGYTF. The CDR3 DNA reads TGTGCCAGCAGCTCCGGACTGGTCCTCTATGGCTACACCTTC. Looking up the rest from reference TRBV7-8 and TRBJ1-2 gives the full variable domain: GAGVSQSPRYKVAKRGQDVALRCDPISGHVSLFWYQQALGQGPEFLTYFQNEAQLDKSGLPSDRFFAERPEGSVSTLKIQRTQQEDSAVYLCASSSGLVLYGYTFGSGTRLTVV.